These T cell receptor beta chains were read from a single sample in a study of identifying expanded T cells in peripheral blood. TCRdb's copy holds only in-frame clones and misses some; the assay was immunoSEQ multiplex PCR. The sample lists tens of thousands of clones, roughly four fifths occurring once. The sequenced sample consisted of blood. The receptors were gathered from a person aged 18 to 75 in good health. Both conserved end residues are part of each CDR3. The order of the fields is J gene, clone size, D gene, V gene, CDR3 DNA, CDR3 protein. A D gene is named only where the DNA matches it firmly. The size field is filled for only some rows; it gives once, few, many or a size class.

j_call: TRBJ2-3
clone_size: once
d_call: NA
v_call: TRBV6-9
cdr3_nt: TGTGCCAGCAGTGGGGGGACATATACGCAGTATTTT
cdr3_aa: CASSGGTYTQYF

j_call: TRBJ1-6
clone_size: NA
d_call: NA
v_call: TRBV28
cdr3_nt: TGTGCCAGCAGTTACCGCCCAGGGAGGCTAGGCTCCTATAATTCACCCCTCCACTTT
cdr3_aa: CASSYRPGRLGSYNSPLHF

j_call: TRBJ1-4
clone_size: NA
d_call: NA
v_call: TRBV27
cdr3_nt: TGTGCCAGCAGTTTTATTGGGGTTGGTAATGAAAAACTGTTTTTT
cdr3_aa: CASSFIGVGNEKLFF

j_call: TRBJ2-1
clone_size: NA
d_call: NA
v_call: TRBV11-2
cdr3_nt: TGTGCCAGCAGCTTAGCAATCGGCGTCGCCTTCGGTGAGCAGTTCTTC
cdr3_aa: CASSLAIGVAFGEQFF

j_call: TRBJ1-3
clone_size: once
d_call: NA
v_call: TRBV6-1
cdr3_nt: TGTGCCAGCAGTGAAAAACGGGTTAGCCGATCTGGAAACACCATATATTTT
cdr3_aa: CASSEKRVSRSGNTIYF

j_call: TRBJ2-3
clone_size: NA
d_call: NA
v_call: TRBV18
cdr3_nt: TGTGCCAGCTCGCTAGCGATCACAGATACGCAGTATTTT
cdr3_aa: CASSLAITDTQYF

j_call: TRBJ2-1
clone_size: NA
d_call: TRBD2
v_call: TRBV29-1
cdr3_nt: TGCAGCGTTGTTCGTTCGGGGGGGAGCTCCTACAATGAGCAGTTCTTC
cdr3_aa: CSVVRSGGSSYNEQFF

j_call: TRBJ1-5
clone_size: NA
d_call: NA
v_call: TRBV7-8
cdr3_nt: TGTGCCAGCAGTCTAGGGCACAACAATCAGCCCCAGCATTTT
cdr3_aa: CASSLGHNNQPQHF

j_call: TRBJ2-3
clone_size: NA
d_call: TRBD1
v_call: TRBV27
cdr3_nt: TGTGCCAGCAGCTGGGGACAGGGGGCCTCAGATACGCAGTATTTT
cdr3_aa: CASSWGQGASDTQYF

j_call: TRBJ1-5
clone_size: NA
d_call: NA
v_call: TRBV19
cdr3_nt: TGTGCCAGTAGTACGGGGCTTAGCAATCAGCCCCAGCATTTT
cdr3_aa: CASSTGLSNQPQHF

j_call: TRBJ2-7
clone_size: NA
d_call: TRBD2
v_call: TRBV7-6
cdr3_nt: TGTGCCAGCGGCTCACTAGCGCTTTCCTACGAGCAGTACTTC
cdr3_aa: CASGSLALSYEQYF

j_call: TRBJ1-6
clone_size: NA
d_call: NA
v_call: TRBV5-8
cdr3_nt: TGTGCCAGCAATTTTTTGGGGAGCTCCTATAATTCACCCCTCCACTTT
cdr3_aa: CASNFLGSSYNSPLHF

j_call: TRBJ2-5
clone_size: NA
d_call: NA
v_call: TRBV7-2
cdr3_nt: TGTGCCAGCAGCCCGGGGAGCGGGACAGAAGAGACCCAGTACTTC
cdr3_aa: CASSPGSGTEETQYF

j_call: TRBJ2-2
clone_size: NA
d_call: NA
v_call: TRBV11-3
cdr3_nt: TGTGCCAGCAGCTTAGGAATGCGGGTTTCAGATACCGGGGAGCTGTTTTTT
cdr3_aa: CASSLGMRVSDTGELFF

j_call: TRBJ1-3
clone_size: once
d_call: NA
v_call: TRBV5-6
cdr3_nt: TGTGCCAGCACCGTGGGGGGGCTGGGAAACACCATATATTTT
cdr3_aa: CASTVGGLGNTIYF

j_call: TRBJ1-5
clone_size: NA
d_call: TRBD1
v_call: TRBV25-1
cdr3_nt: TGTGCCAGTTCGGACAGGGGGCTCGGTAATCAGCCCCAGCATTTT
cdr3_aa: CASSDRGLGNQPQHF

j_call: TRBJ1-1
clone_size: NA
d_call: NA
v_call: TRBV29-1
cdr3_nt: TGCAGCGTTGATATTTTGGACACTGAAGCTTTCTTT
cdr3_aa: CSVDILDTEAFF

j_call: TRBJ2-7
clone_size: NA
d_call: TRBD2
v_call: TRBV19
cdr3_nt: TGTGCCAGTAGTAATCGGGGGGTCTCCTACGAGCAGTACTTC
cdr3_aa: CASSNRGVSYEQYF

j_call: TRBJ2-7
clone_size: NA
d_call: TRBD2
v_call: TRBV6-1
cdr3_nt: TGTGCCAGCAGGGAACTAGCGGGGGACTACGAGCAGTACTTC
cdr3_aa: CASRELAGDYEQYF

j_call: TRBJ1-2
clone_size: NA
d_call: TRBD1
v_call: TRBV19
cdr3_nt: TGTGCCAGTAGTATAGACGGACAGGGCTCTGGTGGCTACACCTTC
cdr3_aa: CASSIDGQGSGGYTF

j_call: TRBJ1-1
clone_size: NA
d_call: NA
v_call: TRBV4-2
cdr3_nt: TGTGCCAGCAGCCAAGGATCGCGGGCAGGGGCGATGAACACTGAAGCTTTCTTT
cdr3_aa: CASSQGSRAGAMNTEAFF

j_call: TRBJ1-5
clone_size: NA
d_call: NA
v_call: TRBV2
cdr3_nt: TGTGCCAGCGATCGCACAGGGAATGTCGAGCCCCAGCATTTT
cdr3_aa: CASDRTGNVEPQHF

j_call: TRBJ1-2
clone_size: NA
d_call: NA
v_call: TRBV30
cdr3_nt: TGTGCCTGGACCTCCGCCCCTGGCACTTCTAACTATGGCTACACCTTC
cdr3_aa: CAWTSAPGTSNYGYTF

j_call: TRBJ1-2
clone_size: NA
d_call: NA
v_call: TRBV6-5
cdr3_nt: TGTGCCAGCAGTTACTCAGGGACGGAATTAGTGACCTTC
cdr3_aa: CASSYSGTELVTF